One sample yielded the 4 T cell receptor beta chains listed below, sequenced in a study of T cell clonality in common variable immunodeficiency. The table came from immunoSEQ multiplex PCR; TCRdb's copy has only in-frame clones and leaves some out. Listed here are 40,000 to 55,000 clones without any singletons, the top ten holding less than 6.5%. What was sequenced was peripheral blood mononuclear cells. The receptor set was obtained from a person aged 18 to 75 in good health.

This clone was seen ten or more times. The read finishes 3 residues shy of the CDR3 end, and the germline J gene is used to complete it. The gene calls are TRBV6-1 and TRBJ2-5; 8 bases match TRBD2. V was pared by 4 bases and J by 3 bases, with 4 bases of the junction left unmatched. Germline assignment: CDR1 MNHNS and CDR2 SASEGT. The CDR3 is 14 amino acids. CDR3 DNA, as far as it was read: TGTGCCAGCAGTGCGGGACTAGGGGAAGAGACC. It encodes CASSAGLGEET. The complete CDR3 protein is CASSAGLGEETQYF.

This clone was detected ten times or more. Sequencing ends 3 residues short of the CDR3 end; the germline J gene provides the rest. J is TRBJ1-5 and V is TRBV7-9; a weak D match, TRBD1 (5 bases). Germline V gene data show CDR1 as SEHNR and CDR2 as FQNEAQ (reference sequence). V lost 6 bases, J lost 4 bases, and 7 bases lay in between. This CDR3 is built from 12 residues. Incomplete CDR3 DNA: TGTGCCAGCAGTTCAGGGAATCAGCCC. This encodes CASSSGNQP. The whole CDR3 reads CASSSGNQPQHF.

Ten or more counts support this clone. The read ends 3 residues before the CDR3 terminus; that terminus is restored from the germline J gene. The genes are TRBV7-9 and TRBJ2-1; 10 bases line up with TRBD1. Losses at the gene ends were 5 bases for V and 6 bases for J; bases not matched to a gene: 7. Germline CDR1 and CDR2: SEHNR and FQNEAQ (reference sequence). The CDR3 extends over 15 amino acids. CDR3: CASSQWDRGGNEQFF. The CDR3 DNA, read in part, is TGTGCCAGCAGCCAGTGGGACAGGGGAGGCAATGAG.

The sample holds many counts of this clone. The read terminates 3 residues before the CDR3 end, so the remaining end is supplied by the germline J gene. The V call is TRBV5-3, the J call TRBJ1-6; no definite D call. TRBV5-3 is an open reading frame whose function is uncertain. This CDR3 has 17 amino acids. Deletions cut 4 bases from V and 2 bases from J, with 16 bases between. Incomplete CDR3 DNA: TGTGCCAGAAGCGGAGCGGGGAATGTCACCTATAATTCACCC. Its translation is CARSGAGNVTYNSP. The full CDR3 is CARSGAGNVTYNSPLHF.